This T cell receptor beta chain was found in a study of shared clonotypes between healthy human individuals. General study findings and limits: Naive CD4 clonotypes overlapped across several donors at roughly 5.1%. The study found lower generation probabilities in non-shared clonotypes than in those shared by all four donors.

As to this clone: Its specificity is unknown.

The CDR3 extends over 12 amino acids. The V segment lost 5 bases and the J segment 6 bases; nucleotides outside the gene matches: 2. The germline V gene encodes CDR1 SEHNR and CDR2 FQNEAQ (reference sequence). In the authors' workflow: From ImmunoSEQ came sequences covering only the junction and carrying no quality scores, so filtering differed. Repertoires were generated with immunoSEQ multiplex PCR, while TCRdb's copy carries only in-frame clones and drops some. The DNA gave D and trimming, while V, J and clone size come from that table. The sample consists of approximately 180,000 clones, 80% to 95% of them appearing once.

The sequenced sample was naive CD4+ T cells sorted from blood. Noted subset: CD45RA+ positively selected. The receptor was isolated from a woman aged 25-40 years in good health. V usage is TRBV7-9 and J usage is TRBJ2-7; 9 bases fit TRBD1. For the CDR3, the DNA is TGTGCCAGCAGCGAGGACAGGGGCGAGCAGTACTTC. It is translated as CASSEDRGEQYF.